The 21 T cell receptor beta chains below were found in one sample sequenced in a study of blood T cell repertoires in COVID-19 (dated by TCRdb to the early 2020s). Library preparation employed the immunoSEQ multiplex PCR assay. TCRdb carries this immuneACCESS record with in-frame sequences only. Its versions omit some clonotypes, under half of them owing to an unresolved V gene in the studies checked, with the rest unexplained. The sample table holds some 150,000 clones, of which 80% to 90% were seen once. Roughly 1% of the sample comes from the top ten. Sequenced: peripheral blood. The receptor source for this set is a woman in her forties or fifties with acute or convalescent COVID-19.

V usage is TRBV6-5 and J usage is TRBJ2-3, with 9 bases identical to TRBD2. Unmatched junction bases numbered 5, after V lost 0 bases and J lost 4 bases. Germline CDR1 MNHEY, CDR2 SVGAGI. The CDR3 extends over 16 amino acids. This CDR3 is CASSYSPSGDADTQYF. In nucleotides, the CDR3 is TGTGCCAGCAGTTACTCTCCTAGCGGGGATGCAGATACGCAGTATTTT.

The chain joins TRBV10-2 to TRBJ2-7, with TRBD1 as a possible D gene (6 bases). This CDR3 spans 12 amino acids. Trimming shortened V by 6 bases and J by 2 bases, and 8 bases separated the two germline ends. CDR1 is WSHSY and CDR2 is SAAADI in the germline V gene. CDR3 nucleotides: TGCGCCAGCAGAAACAGGGCCTACGAGCAGTACTTC. Amino acids: CASRNRAYEQYF.

J is TRBJ2-4 and V is TRBV19, with TRBD2 matching over 9 bases. V dropped 4 bases and J dropped 4; count of bases not matched to a gene: 8. The CDR3 runs 16 residues. The V gene's germline CDR1 is LNHDA and CDR2 SQIVND (reference sequence). The CDR3 sequence: CASSTGTSLGKNIQYF. For the CDR3, the DNA is TGTGCCAGTAGTACCGGGACTAGCTTGGGTAAAAACATTCAGTACTTC.

V is TRBV6-4 and J is TRBJ2-1; 7 positions match TRBD1. V lost 3 bases, J lost 4 bases, and 3 bases stayed unmatched. The CDR3 is 14 amino acids. Germline values: CDR1 MRHNA, CDR2 SNTAGT. The CDR3 sequence is CASSEQGSYNEQFF. CDR3 bases: TGTGCCAGCAGTGAACAGGGGTCGTACAATGAGCAGTTCTTC.

This clone was observed a few times. The chain carries TRBV10-3 and TRBJ1-2, with unresolved D. The germline V gene has CDR1 ENHRY and CDR2 SYGVKD. The V end was cut by 3 bases, the J end by 3 bases, with 14 bases between. The CDR3 is 15 residues long. CDR3 in amino acids: CAISDVDKTHYGYTF. The CDR3 DNA reads as TGTGCCATCAGTGATGTAGATAAAACCCACTATGGCTACACCTTC.

The V and J genes are TRBV2 and TRBJ1-3; a weak D match, TRBD1 (5 bases). Germline loops: CDR1 SNHLY, CDR2 FYNNEI. CDR3 length equals 16 residues. The V end lost 3 bases, the J end lost 3 bases, and 15 bases lay between the germline ends. CDR3 in amino acids: CASSDGRGRSGNTIYF. CDR3 nucleotides: TGTGCCAGCAGTGATGGGAGGGGCAGAAGTGGAAACACCATATATTTT.

The rearrangement links TRBV28 to TRBJ1-2; the match to TRBD1 covers 7 bases. After removal of 4 bases from V and 8 bases from J, the junction contained 10 bases not matched to a gene. The CDR3 spans 14 residues. Germline values: CDR1 MDHEN, CDR2 SYDVKM. The DNA of the CDR3 is TGTGCCAGCAGTTCGGGACAGAGGCCCGGCGGCTACACCTTC. It codes for CASSSGQRPGGYTF.

The rearrangement links TRBV5-4 to TRBJ2-7; 14 nucleotides match TRBD2. CDR3 size: 15 residues. Germline V CDR1 and CDR2: SGHNT, YYREEE (reference sequence). Trimming removed 3 bases from V and 2 bases from J; junction bases left unmatched: 1. CDR3 protein: CASSSTSGRAYEQYF. The CDR3 nucleotides read TGTGCCAGCAGCTCGACTAGCGGGAGGGCCTACGAGCAGTACTTC.

The chain carries TRBV27 and TRBJ2-3, with 10 bases that match TRBD1. With 7 bases clipped from V and 4 bases from J, the junction kept 5 bases outside the gene matches. The CDR3 consists of 14 residues. Germline-derived CDR1 and CDR2 are MNHEY and SMNVEV (reference sequence). The CDR3 sequence is CASTSGTGADTQYF. CDR3 bases: TGTGCCAGCACCTCCGGGACAGGGGCAGATACGCAGTATTTT.

This clone was seen a few times. V is TRBV7-3 and J is TRBJ2-7; 8 bases agree with TRBD2. Germline-derived CDR1 and CDR2 are SGHTA and FQGTGA. This CDR3 has 15 residues. The J segment lost 5 bases and the V segment lost 5 bases, leaving 11 bases of the junction unmatched. Here the CDR3 reads CASSPQSGSKDEQYF. CDR3 nucleotides: TGTGCCAGCAGCCCCCAGAGCGGGAGTAAAGACGAGCAGTACTTC.

This clone was counted only a few times. The chain couples TRBV19 to TRBJ1-2; D is uncertain. Germline CDR1 LNHDA, CDR2 SQIVND (reference sequence). V lost 4 bases to trimming and J lost 3 bases, with 9 bases between them. The CDR3 has 13 amino acids. This CDR3 is CASSKWGDYGYTF. CDR3 DNA: TGTGCCAGTAGTAAGTGGGGAGACTATGGCTACACCTTC.

The CDR3 bases are TGCGCCAGCAGCCCGTGGACAGGGAAAAGGGACACCATATATTTT. Amino acid sequence: CASSPWTGKRDTIYF. This rearrangement joins TRBV5-1 to TRBJ1-3, with 8 bases identical to TRBD1. The CDR3 length is 15 residues. Germline CDR1 reads SGHRS; CDR2 reads YFSETQ. The trim removed 4 bases at V and 8 bases at J, leaving 11 bases unmatched.

The genes are TRBV7-9 and TRBJ2-3; 9 nucleotides match TRBD1. From germline, CDR1 is SEHNR and CDR2 FQNEAQ (reference sequence). The CDR3 length is 16 residues. With V trimmed by 3 bases and J by 5 bases, 9 bases remained unmatched. CDR3 residues: CASSLATGQGRDTQYF. CDR3 coding DNA: TGTGCCAGCAGCTTGGCCACGGGACAGGGAAGAGATACGCAGTATTTT.

The chain has TRBV18 and TRBJ1-4; D is undetermined. The V gene's germline CDR1 is KGHSH and CDR2 LQKENI. The CDR3 runs to 14 residues. V lost 4 bases, J lost 7 bases, and 13 bases lay in between. CDR3 in amino acids: CASSLETRGEKLFF. The CDR3 nucleotides read TGTGCCAGCTCACTAGAGACGAGAGGTGAAAAACTGTTTTTT. The full variable domain, its missing parts supplied by reference TRBV18 and TRBJ1-4, is NAGVMQNPRHLVRRRGQEARLRCSPMKGHSHVYWYRQLPEEGLKFMVYLQKENIIDESGMPKERFSAEFPKEGPSILRIQQVVRGDSAAYFCASSLETRGEKLFFGSGTQLSVL.

This chain connects TRBV24-1 to TRBJ1-5; a weak D match, TRBD1 (6 bases). CDR3 length equals 20 residues. The V end was cut by 10 bases, the J end by 0 bases, with 30 bases between. The germline gives CDR1 KGHDR, CDR2 SFDVKD. In DNA form, the CDR3 reads TGTGCCACTCCAGCTCAAAACCTCGGACAGCAGAGGCCTAGCAATCAGCCCCAGCATTTT. This encodes CATPAQNLGQQRPSNQPQHF.

The genes are TRBV27 and TRBJ2-1; D gene uncertain. Deletions cut 5 bases from V and 7 bases from J, with 6 bases between. Germline CDR1 is MNHEY and CDR2 is SMNVEV (reference sequence). The CDR3 is 11 amino acids. CDR3 sequence: CASSPGNEQFF. CDR3 nucleotides: TGTGCCAGCAGTCCCGGGAATGAGCAGTTCTTC.

The rearrangement uses TRBV7-3 and TRBJ2-1, with 11 bases lining up with TRBD2. The germline gives CDR1 SGHTA, CDR2 FQGTGA. The V and J ends lost 5 bases and 11 bases, in that order; junction bases with no gene match: 5. The CDR3 has 13 residues. This CDR3 reads CASSGRTSGQQFF. In nucleotides, the CDR3 is TGTGCCAGCAGCGGACGGACTAGCGGGCAGCAGTTCTTC.

The V and J genes are TRBV19 and TRBJ1-6, with D possibly matching TRBD1 (6 bases). V lost 5 bases and J lost 9, with 17 bases in between. Per the germline V gene, CDR1 is LNHDA and CDR2 is SQIVND (reference sequence). This CDR3 is 15 amino acids long. CDR3 sequence: CASSLKQGSPSPLHF. The CDR3 DNA sequence: TGTGCCAGTAGTCTTAAACAGGGTTCACCTTCACCCCTCCACTTT.

The chain joins TRBV27 to TRBJ2-7, with TRBD2 matching over 9 bases. The trim removed 3 bases at V and 1 base at J, leaving 1 base unmatched. This CDR3 has 14 amino acids. CDR1 is MNHEY and CDR2 is SMNVEV in the germline V gene (reference sequence). The CDR3 DNA follows: TGTGCCAGCAGTTTCGCGGGAGGGTCCTACGAGCAGTACTTC. This translates into CASSFAGGSYEQYF.

V gene TRBV5-6 combines with J gene TRBJ1-1, with 7 bases lining up with TRBD1. This CDR3 contains 14 residues. V was pared by 0 bases and J by 4 bases, with 3 bases of the junction left unmatched. Germline-derived CDR1 and CDR2 are SGHDT and YYEEEE. For the CDR3, the DNA is TGTGCCAGCAGCTTGGTCTCAGGGGGCACTGAAGCTTTCTTT. Translation gives CASSLVSGGTEAFF. The whole variable domain, remainder taken from reference TRBV5-6 and TRBJ1-1, is DAGVTQSPTHLIKTRGQQVTLRCSPKSGHDTVSWYQQALGQGPQFIFQYYEEEERQRGNFPDRFSGHQFPNYSSELNVNALLLGDSALYLCASSLVSGGTEAFFGQGTRLTVV.

The rearrangement uses TRBV11-3 and TRBJ2-2; 13 bases fit TRBD2. Germline lookup yields CDR1 SGHNT and CDR2 YENEEA. The trim removed 3 bases at V and 5 bases at J, leaving 0 bases unmatched. This CDR3 contains 15 residues. Written as DNA, the CDR3 is TGTGCCAGCAGCTTGGGACTAGCGGGAACCGGGGAGCTGTTTTTT. Translating it yields CASSLGLAGTGELFF.